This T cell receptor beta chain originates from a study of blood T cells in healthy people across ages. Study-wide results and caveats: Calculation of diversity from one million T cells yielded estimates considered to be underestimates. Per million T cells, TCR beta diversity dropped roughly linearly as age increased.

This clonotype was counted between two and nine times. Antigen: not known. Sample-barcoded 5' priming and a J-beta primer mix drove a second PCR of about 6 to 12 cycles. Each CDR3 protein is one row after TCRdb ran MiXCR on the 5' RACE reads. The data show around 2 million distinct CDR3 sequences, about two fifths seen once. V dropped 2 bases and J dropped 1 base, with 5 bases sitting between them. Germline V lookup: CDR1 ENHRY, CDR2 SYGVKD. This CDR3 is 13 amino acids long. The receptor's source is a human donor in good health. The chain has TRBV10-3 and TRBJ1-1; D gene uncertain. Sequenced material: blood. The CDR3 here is CAISEMENTEAFF. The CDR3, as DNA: TGTGCCATCAGTGAGATGGAGAACACTGAAGCTTTCTTT.